This T cell receptor beta chain was sequenced during a study of cytomegalovirus exposure and HLA in healthy donors. PCR amplification relied on 60 Vbeta primers (plus 13 Jbeta primers). TCRdb keeps only in-frame clones here, not all; method: immunoSEQ multiplex PCR. The sample lists roughly 250,000 clones, under 80% occurring once. Germline CDR1 and CDR2: SEHNR and FQNEAQ (reference sequence). V gave up 1 base and J gave up 13 bases, with 8 bases separating them. There are 11 residues in the CDR3. Study-wide results and caveats: Later, TCR association rates were found to vary by HLA locus, highest for DRB1 and lowest for HLA-C. A later analysis found most CMV-associated TCR beta chains apparently HLA-restricted.

As regards this clone: Its antigen is not known.

This chain links TRBV7-9 with TRBJ2-1; unclear D gene. Source material: PBMCs. This clonotype originated in a female donor in good health and CMV-seronegative. This CDR3 is CASSLGYLQFF. CDR3 nucleotides: TGTGCCAGCAGCTTAGGCTATTTACAGTTCTTC.